The 21 T cell receptor beta chains below were found in one sample sequenced in a study of memory CD4+ T cells and cytomegalovirus serostatus. Single viable CD3+CD4+CD8-CD45RO+ cells were sorted as the memory CD4+ T cells. TCRdb's table, derived via immunoSEQ multiplex PCR, lists solely in-frame clones and lacks some. The sample holds 50,000 or so clones; around three quarters are singletons and the top ten take 1.5% to 2%. Sequenced material: memory CD4+ T cells from blood. The source of these receptors is an adult in good health and CMV-seronegative.

The genes are TRBV28 and TRBJ2-6, with D possibly TRBD2 on 6 matching bases. The CDR3 spans 16 residues. Germline lookup yields CDR1 MDHEN and CDR2 SYDVKM. Trimming removed 6 bases at V and 3 bases at J, with 15 bases between. In DNA form, the CDR3 reads TGTGCCAGCAGCCTCGGGGGTTCGGGTGGGGCCAACGTCCTGACTTTC. This translates into CASSLGGSGGANVLTF.

The chain is built from TRBV7-2 and TRBJ1-5; weak D call: TRBD1 (6 bases). The CDR3 has 15 residues. The V end lost 5 bases, the J end lost 5 bases, and 16 bases lay between the germline ends. Germline V gene lookup returns CDR1 SGHTA and CDR2 FQGNSA. The chain's CDR3 is CASSRRGQLDQPQHF. The CDR3 coding sequence is TGTGCCAGCAGCCGGCGGGGGCAGTTAGATCAGCCCCAGCATTTT. Supplemented by reference TRBV7-2 and TRBJ1-5, the full variable domain reads GAGVSQSPSNKVTEKGKDVELRCDPISGHTALYWYRQSLGQGLEFLIYFQGNSAPDKSGLPSDRFSAERTGGSVSTLTIQRTQQEDSAVYLCASSRRGQLDQPQHFGDGTRLSIL.

The rearrangement uses TRBV7-6 and TRBJ1-1; perhaps TRBD1 as D (6 bases). In germline, CDR1 is SGHVS, CDR2 FNYEAQ. V lost 3 bases and J lost 4, with 15 bases in between. The CDR3 covers 15 residues. The CDR3 is CASSFEQGSATEAFF. CDR3 in DNA: TGTGCCAGCAGCTTCGAACAGGGATCTGCCACTGAAGCTTTCTTT.

This clone has just a few counts. V usage is TRBV5-6 and J usage is TRBJ2-7; tentatively, D is TRBD1 (6 bases). Germline CDR1 SGHDT, CDR2 YYEEEE. V shed 2 bases and J shed 0 bases, with 12 bases lying between them. There are 15 residues in the CDR3. CDR3 in DNA: TGTGCCAGCAGCTTCAGGGGACGAAGCTCCTACGAGCAGTACTTC. This encodes CASSFRGRSSYEQYF.

This clone was observed once. The gene calls are TRBV6-6 and TRBJ2-6; no clear D gene. CDR1 is MNHNY and CDR2 is SVGAGI in the germline V gene (reference sequence). Between the trimmed V and J ends, which lost 4 bases and 0 bases, there was a span of 7 bases. This CDR3 is 15 amino acids long. The CDR3 coding sequence is TGTGCCAGCAGTTTGGACGGCTCTGGGGCCAACGTCCTGACTTTC. It codes for CASSLDGSGANVLTF.

This rearrangement joins TRBV2 to TRBJ2-5, with unresolved D. In germline, CDR1 is SNHLY, CDR2 FYNNEI. V lost 4 bases, J lost 5 bases, and 8 bases lay in between. The CDR3 is 12 amino acids. The CDR3 sequence is CASSGRGETQYF. The CDR3 region has the DNA TGTGCCAGCAGTGGACGTGGGGAGACCCAGTACTTC.

The J gene is TRBJ2-3, the V gene TRBV6-1; D is unresolved. The V gene's germline CDR1 is MNHNS and CDR2 SASEGT. Trimming left V 0 bases short and J 2 bases short, with 9 bases between. The CDR3 has 15 amino acids. The CDR3: CASSEALALTDTQYF. CDR3 in DNA: TGTGCCAGCAGTGAAGCCTTGGCCCTCACAGATACGCAGTATTTT.

The J gene is TRBJ2-5, the V gene TRBV4-1, with 12 bases lining up with TRBD2. From germline, CDR1 is MGHRA and CDR2 YSYEKL. Trimming removed 4 bases from V and 1 base from J; junction bases left unmatched: 10. The CDR3 is 18 residues long. The CDR3, as DNA: TGCGCCAGCAGCCTTAAGGCCTCTAGCGGGGGGGGCCAAGAGACCCAGTACTTC. Its translation: CASSLKASSGGGQETQYF.

The rearrangement uses TRBV27 and TRBJ2-7; 8 bases are a match to TRBD1. CDR3 length: 14 amino acids. Germline loops: CDR1 MNHEY, CDR2 SMNVEV (reference sequence). V lost 4 bases, J lost 6 bases, and 8 bases stayed unmatched. The CDR3 DNA sequence: TGTGCCAGCAGTTCCGAGGACAGGGTGGGCGAGCAGTACTTC. Amino acids: CASSSEDRVGEQYF.

The V and J genes are TRBV2 and TRBJ2-1; maybe TRBD2 (5 bases). V was cut by 4 bases and J by 6 bases, with 16 bases left in between. Germline-derived CDR1 and CDR2 are SNHLY and FYNNEI. This CDR3 region has 15 residues. CDR3 bases: TGTGCCAGCAGTGCGACCCCCTTGGCGGGCAATGAGCAGTTCTTC. Translated, it gives CASSATPLAGNEQFF.

The chain combines TRBV5-4 with TRBJ2-3; 9 bases are a match to TRBD1. V shed 5 bases and J 3 bases; nucleotides not matched to a gene: 7. This CDR3 has 15 residues. Looked up from germline, CDR1 is SGHNT and CDR2 is YYREEE (reference sequence). The CDR3 region is CASRLPGQGTDTQYF. Here the CDR3 DNA reads TGTGCCAGCAGACTACCGGGACAGGGTACAGATACGCAGTATTTT.

The chain has TRBV18 and TRBJ2-5; D uncertain. The CDR3 extends over 13 amino acids. V was trimmed by 2 bases and J by 2 bases, leaving 6 bases between them. Germline loops: CDR1 KGHSH, CDR2 LQKENI. DNA for the CDR3: TGTGCCAGCTCACCAACCCGGCAAGAGACCCAGTACTTC. This encodes CASSPTRQETQYF.

The count of this clone is one. CDR3 in amino acids: CASSLTNLQETQYF. CDR3 nucleotides: TGTGCCAGCAGCTTAACGAATCTACAAGAGACCCAGTACTTC. The gene calls are TRBV5-6 and TRBJ2-5; D is unresolved. V was clipped by 2 bases and J by 2 bases, with 10 bases between them. The CDR3 totals 14 residues. Germline V gene sequence: CDR1 SGHDT, CDR2 YYEEEE. The complete variable domain, with remaining parts taken from reference TRBV5-6 and TRBJ2-5, reads DAGVTQSPTHLIKTRGQQVTLRCSPKSGHDTVSWYQQALGQGPQFIFQYYEEEERQRGNFPDRFSGHQFPNYSSELNVNALLLGDSALYLCASSLTNLQETQYFGPGTRLLVL.

There are a few counts of this clone. This rearrangement joins TRBV11-2 to TRBJ1-3, with D uncertain. The CDR3 covers 15 residues. V shed 0 bases and J shed 2 bases, with 8 bases lying between them. The V gene's germline CDR1 is SGHAT and CDR2 FQNNGV. The CDR3 sequence: CASSLDGGPGNTIYF. CDR3 bases: TGTGCCAGCAGCTTAGATGGCGGACCTGGAAACACCATATATTTT. The variable domain in full, with the rest retrieved from reference TRBV11-2 and TRBJ1-3, is EAGVAQSPRYKIIEKRQSVAFWCNPISGHATLYWYQQILGQGPKLLIQFQNNGVVDDSQLPKDRFSAERLKGVDSTLKIQPAKLEDSAVYLCASSLDGGPGNTIYFGEGSWLTVV.

The genes are TRBV7-2 and TRBJ1-1; 10 bases line up with TRBD1. V dropped 4 bases and J dropped 3; count of bases not matched to a gene: 8. CDR1 SGHTA and CDR2 FQGNSA come from the germline V gene. The CDR3 totals 16 residues. The CDR3 DNA is TGTGCCAGCAGCTCACCGACCGGGACAGGGGACACTGAAGCTTTCTTT. Translated, it gives CASSSPTGTGDTEAFF.

The V call is TRBV7-6, the J call TRBJ1-1; D unresolved. The CDR3 covers 15 residues. Trimming left V 0 bases short and J 0 bases short, with 8 bases between. Germline assignment: CDR1 SGHVS and CDR2 FNYEAQ. The CDR3 DNA follows: TGTGCCAGCAGCTTAGCAGGATTTCTGAACACTGAAGCTTTCTTT. Encoded protein: CASSLAGFLNTEAFF.

This chain joins TRBV7-9 and TRBJ1-5; D not resolved. The CDR3 has 14 amino acids. Germline V gives CDR1 SEHNR, CDR2 FQNEAQ (reference sequence). The ends were cut back, 5 bases at V and 2 bases at J, with 10 bases in the middle. CDR3 in DNA: TGTGCCAGCAGCCGTCAGGAGCGCAATCAGCCCCAGCATTTT. Amino acid sequence: CASSRQERNQPQHF.

This clone has more than one count but fewer than ten. The gene calls are TRBV9 and TRBJ2-6; D remains unclear. V gave up 4 bases and J gave up 4 bases, with 9 bases separating them. This CDR3 region has 14 residues. The germline V gene encodes CDR1 SGDLS and CDR2 YYNGEE. As DNA, the CDR3 is TGTGCCAGCAGCCCCGCGGCGGGGGCCAACGTCCTGACTTTC. It translates to CASSPAAGANVLTF.

The gene calls are TRBV2 and TRBJ2-3, with 8 bases aligning to TRBD2. This CDR3 has 15 residues. V lost 5 bases to trimming and J lost 2 bases; unmatched junction nucleotides: 6. Germline V CDR1 and CDR2: SNHLY, FYNNEI. The CDR3 loop is CASSLAGKNTDTQYF. As DNA, the CDR3 is TGTGCCAGCAGTCTAGCGGGCAAAAACACAGATACGCAGTATTTT. Complete variable domain (other parts from reference TRBV2 and TRBJ2-3): EPEVTQTPSHQVTQMGQEVILRCVPISNHLYFYWYRQILGQKVEFLVSFYNNEISEKSEIFDDQFSVERPDGSNFTLKIRSTKLEDSAMYFCASSLAGKNTDTQYFGPGTRLTVL.

The chain employs TRBV4-1 and TRBJ2-3; D tentatively reads TRBD1 or TRBD2 (6 bases each). From germline, CDR1 is MGHRA and CDR2 YSYEKL. The CDR3 length is 16 residues. Trimming stripped 0 bases from V and 1 base from J, with 11 bases between. CDR3 residues: CASSQEGGQRTDTQYF. The CDR3 region has the DNA TGCGCCAGCAGCCAAGAAGGGGGGCAACGCACAGATACGCAGTATTTT.

Only one count was recorded for this clone. The V and J genes are TRBV15 and TRBJ2-5; TRBD1 or TRBD2 may be the D gene (5 bases each). The CDR3 is 14 residues long. The V end was cut by 3 bases, the J end by 1 base, with 9 bases between. The germline gives CDR1 LNHNV, CDR2 YYDKDF (reference sequence). Written as DNA, the CDR3 is TGTGCCACCAGCAGGGGGGTCCTCCAAGAGACCCAGTACTTC. Protein sequence: CATSRGVLQETQYF.